This T cell receptor (beta chain) is drawn from a study of T-cell reconstitution after alpha-beta-depleted transplantation in children. Trimming took off 1 base at V and 9 bases at J, with 25 bases between the two ends. This CDR3 is built from 18 residues. The germline gives CDR1 MGHDK, CDR2 SYGVNS. Ten or more counts support this clonotype. The TCRbeta library incorporated unique molecular identifiers. TCRdb re-derived calls from the PCR reads in MiXCR, one entry per CDR3 protein. The profile covers approximately 640,000 distinct CDR3 sequences, with about 15% appearing a single time and 0.85% to 1.3% taken by the ten largest.

This specimen was PBMCs from the stem cell graft donor, taken from the stem cell graft. The chain uses TRBV25-1 and TRBJ1-3; D gene unclear. The receptor was derived from a human donor who donated a stem cell graft to a child with acute myeloid leukemia. CDR3 sequence: CASSEFASSFLRCLTIYF. CDR3 nucleotide sequence: TGTGCCAGCAGTGAATTTGCGTCCTCATTCCTCCGTTGCCTCACCATATATTTT.